The following is a TCR beta chain sequence with its context. The data derive from a study of blood T cell repertoires in COVID-19. Across the whole study: Some COVID-19 samples were acute and others convalescent; all came from the United States, Italy and Spain. T cells, B-cell-depleted T cells, or PBMCs provided the cDNA or gDNA that served as material.

Here immunoSEQ multiplex PCR was the method, and the copy in TCRdb shows in-frame clones only, minus some. The sample carries some 250,000 clones, roughly 84% recorded once. There are 14 residues in the CDR3. V lost 0 bases and J 5 bases, leaving 10 bases between the germline ends. The germline V gene has CDR1 SGHTS and CDR2 YDEGEE. J is TRBJ2-3 and V is TRBV5-8; no clear D gene. This TCR came from a woman younger than 35 with acute or convalescent COVID-19. Sequenced sample: peripheral blood. The CDR3 loop is CASSLANSGDTQYF. The CDR3 nucleotides are TGTGCCAGCAGCTTGGCCAATTCAGGAGATACGCAGTATTTT.